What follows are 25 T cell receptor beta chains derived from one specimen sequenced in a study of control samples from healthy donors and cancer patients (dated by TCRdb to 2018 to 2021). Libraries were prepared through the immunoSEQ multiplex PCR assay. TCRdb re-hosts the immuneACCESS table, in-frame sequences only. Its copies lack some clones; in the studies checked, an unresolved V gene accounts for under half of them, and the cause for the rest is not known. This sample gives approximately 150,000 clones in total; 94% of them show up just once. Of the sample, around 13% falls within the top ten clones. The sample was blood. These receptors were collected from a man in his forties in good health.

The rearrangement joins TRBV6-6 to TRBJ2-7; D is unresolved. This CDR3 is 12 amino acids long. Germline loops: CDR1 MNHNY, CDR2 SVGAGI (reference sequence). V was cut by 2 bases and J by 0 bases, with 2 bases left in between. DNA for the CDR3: TGTGCCAGCAGTTACACCTCCTACGAGCAGTACTTC. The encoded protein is CASSYTSYEQYF.

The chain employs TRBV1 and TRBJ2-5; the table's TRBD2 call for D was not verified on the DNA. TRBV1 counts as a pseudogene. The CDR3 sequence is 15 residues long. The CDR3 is CTSSQDKREKETQYF. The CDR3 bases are TGCACCAGCAGCCAAGACAAGCGGGAGAAGGAGACCCAGTACTTC.

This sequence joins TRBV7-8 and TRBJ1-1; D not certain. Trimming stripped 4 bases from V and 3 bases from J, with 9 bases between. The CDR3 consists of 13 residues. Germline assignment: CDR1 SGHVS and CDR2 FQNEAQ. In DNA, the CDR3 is TGTGCCAGCAGCTCCACCGACCACACTGAAGCTTTCTTT. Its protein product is CASSSTDHTEAFF.

The CDR3 nucleotides read TGTGCCAGCAGTGAAAGGACGGGTAGTTCACCCCTCCACTTT. It encodes CASSERTGSSPLHF. The gene calls are TRBV6-1 and TRBJ1-6; no definite D call. The CDR3 consists of 14 residues. Trimming took off 2 bases at V and 9 bases at J, with 11 bases between the two ends. Germline lookup yields CDR1 MNHNS and CDR2 SASEGT.

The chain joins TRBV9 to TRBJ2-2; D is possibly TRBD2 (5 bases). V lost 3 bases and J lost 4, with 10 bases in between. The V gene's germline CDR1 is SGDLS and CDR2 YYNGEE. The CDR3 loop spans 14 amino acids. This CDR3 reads CASSAGLPTGELFF. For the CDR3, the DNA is TGTGCCAGCAGCGCTGGACTGCCCACCGGGGAGCTGTTTTTT.

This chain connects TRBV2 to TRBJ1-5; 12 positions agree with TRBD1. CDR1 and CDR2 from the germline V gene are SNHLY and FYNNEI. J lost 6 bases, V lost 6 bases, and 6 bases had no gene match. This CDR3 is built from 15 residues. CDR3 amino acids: CASRRGQGAGQPQHF. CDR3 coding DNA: TGTGCCAGCAGGAGGGGACAGGGGGCTGGTCAGCCCCAGCATTTT.

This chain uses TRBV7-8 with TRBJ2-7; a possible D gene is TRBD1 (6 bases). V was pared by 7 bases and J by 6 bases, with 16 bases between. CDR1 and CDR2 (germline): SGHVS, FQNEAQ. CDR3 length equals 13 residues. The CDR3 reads CASTLTAGAEQYF. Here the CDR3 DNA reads TGTGCCAGCACCCTCACGGCAGGGGCCGAGCAGTACTTC.

CDR3 sequence: CASSHQRQPGDTEAFF. In DNA, the CDR3 is TGCGCCAGCAGCCACCAAAGACAGCCGGGGGACACTGAAGCTTTCTTT. This chain joins TRBV4-1 and TRBJ1-1; TRBD1 might be the D (5 bases). V gave up 3 bases and J gave up 3 bases, with 17 bases separating them. This CDR3 has 16 amino acids. Germline CDR1 is MGHRA and CDR2 is YSYEKL.

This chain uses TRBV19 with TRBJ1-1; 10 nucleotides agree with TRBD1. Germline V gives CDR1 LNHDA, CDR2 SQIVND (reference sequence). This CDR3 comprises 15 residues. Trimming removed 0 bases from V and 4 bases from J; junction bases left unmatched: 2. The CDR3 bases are TGTGCCAGTAGTATAGATTGGACAGGGGGCACTGAAGCTTTCTTT. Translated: CASSIDWTGGTEAFF.

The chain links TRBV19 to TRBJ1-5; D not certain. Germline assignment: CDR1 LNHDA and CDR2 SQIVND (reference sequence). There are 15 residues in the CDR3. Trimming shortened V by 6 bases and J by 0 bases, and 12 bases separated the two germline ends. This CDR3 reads CASRERGGSNQPQHF. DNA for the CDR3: TGTGCCAGTAGGGAGCGGGGTGGTAGCAATCAGCCCCAGCATTTT.

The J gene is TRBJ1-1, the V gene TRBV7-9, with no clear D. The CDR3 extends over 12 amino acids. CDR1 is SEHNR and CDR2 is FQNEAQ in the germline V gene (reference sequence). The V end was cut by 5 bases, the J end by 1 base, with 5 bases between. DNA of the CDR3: TGTGCCAGCAGCGGGCCGAACACTGAAGCTTTCTTT. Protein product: CASSGPNTEAFF.

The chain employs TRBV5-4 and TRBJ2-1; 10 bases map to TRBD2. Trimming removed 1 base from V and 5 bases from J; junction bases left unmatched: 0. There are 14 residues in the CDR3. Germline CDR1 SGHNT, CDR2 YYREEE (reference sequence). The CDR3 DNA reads TGTGCCAGCAGCTTGACTAGCGGGAACAATGAGCAGTTCTTC. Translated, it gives CASSLTSGNNEQFF. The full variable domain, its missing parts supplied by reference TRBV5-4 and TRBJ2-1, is ETGVTQSPTHLIKTRGQQVTLRCSSQSGHNTVSWYQQALGQGPQFIFQYYREEENGRGNFPPRFSGLQFPNYSSELNVNALELDDSALYLCASSLTSGNNEQFFGPGTRLTVL.

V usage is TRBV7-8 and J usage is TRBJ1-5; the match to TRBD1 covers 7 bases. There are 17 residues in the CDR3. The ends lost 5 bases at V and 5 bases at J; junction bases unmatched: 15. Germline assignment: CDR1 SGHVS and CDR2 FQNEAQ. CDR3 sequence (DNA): TGTGCCAGCAGCCAACTATCCCGGGACAGAGGATATCAGCCCCAGCATTTT. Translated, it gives CASSQLSRDRGYQPQHF.

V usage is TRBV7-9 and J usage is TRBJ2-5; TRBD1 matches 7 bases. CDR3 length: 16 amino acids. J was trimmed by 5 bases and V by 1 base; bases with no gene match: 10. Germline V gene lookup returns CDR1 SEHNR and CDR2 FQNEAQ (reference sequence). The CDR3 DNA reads TGTGCCAGCAGCTTAGTCTCGACAGGGCAGGGGGAGACCCAGTACTTC. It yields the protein CASSLVSTGQGETQYF.

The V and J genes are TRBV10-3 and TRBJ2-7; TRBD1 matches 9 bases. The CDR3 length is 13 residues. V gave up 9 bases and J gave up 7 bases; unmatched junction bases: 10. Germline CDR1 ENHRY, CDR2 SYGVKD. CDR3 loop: CAIHAGTGKEQYF. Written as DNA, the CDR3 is TGTGCCATACATGCCGGGACAGGGAAGGAGCAGTACTTC.

CDR3 DNA sequence: TGTGCCAGCAGTTTAGGGAACACTGAAGCTTTCTTT. As protein: CASSLGNTEAFF. The V and J genes are TRBV12-3 or TRBV12-4 and TRBJ1-1; D unclear. The ends were cut back, 1 base at V and 1 base at J, with 1 base in the middle. This CDR3 spans 12 amino acids.

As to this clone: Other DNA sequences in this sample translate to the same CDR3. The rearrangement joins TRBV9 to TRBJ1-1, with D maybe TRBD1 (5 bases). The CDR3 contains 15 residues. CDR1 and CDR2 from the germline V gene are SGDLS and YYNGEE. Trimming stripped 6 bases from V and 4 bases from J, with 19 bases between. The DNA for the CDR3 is TGTGCCAGCAACCCCGGGGGAGGGCTCGGCACTGAAGCTTTCTTT. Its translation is CASNPGGGLGTEAFF.

The CDR3 nucleotides read TGTGCCAGCAGTAGGGACAGGGTGAATCAGCCCCAGCATTTT. This translates into CASSRDRVNQPQHF. The chain is built from TRBV6-5 and TRBJ1-5; 9 bases are shared with TRBD1. The junction had 3 bases not matched to a gene; V was cut back by 5 bases and J by 4 bases. The CDR3 length is 14 residues. Germline loops: CDR1 MNHEY, CDR2 SVGAGI.

The CDR3 reads CASRGDGPYNEQFF. DNA for the CDR3: TGTGCCAGCAGGGGGGATGGGCCCTACAATGAGCAGTTCTTC. The rearrangement joins TRBV6-5 to TRBJ2-1, with D tentatively TRBD1 or TRBD2 (5 bases each). Germline V gene sequence: CDR1 MNHEY, CDR2 SVGAGI. V lost 6 bases, J lost 2 bases, and 11 bases lay in between. The CDR3 covers 14 residues.

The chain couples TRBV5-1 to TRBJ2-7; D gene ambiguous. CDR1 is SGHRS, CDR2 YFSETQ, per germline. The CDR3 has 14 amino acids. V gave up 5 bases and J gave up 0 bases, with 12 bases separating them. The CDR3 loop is CASRALPDSYEQYF. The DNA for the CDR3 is TGCGCCAGCAGAGCCCTACCGGACTCCTACGAGCAGTACTTC.

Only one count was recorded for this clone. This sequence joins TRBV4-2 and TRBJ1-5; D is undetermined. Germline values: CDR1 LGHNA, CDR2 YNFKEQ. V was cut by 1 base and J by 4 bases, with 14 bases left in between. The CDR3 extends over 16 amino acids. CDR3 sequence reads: CASSQATLFSNQPQHF. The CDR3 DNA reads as TGTGCCAGCAGCCAAGCCACGCTTTTTTCAAATCAGCCCCAGCATTTT.

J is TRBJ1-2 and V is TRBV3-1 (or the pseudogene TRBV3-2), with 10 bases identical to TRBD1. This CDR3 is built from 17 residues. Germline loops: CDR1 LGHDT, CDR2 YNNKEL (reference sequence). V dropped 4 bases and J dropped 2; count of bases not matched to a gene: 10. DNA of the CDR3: TGTGCCAGCAGCCCAACCCGGGACAGGGGCTTGAACTATGGCTACACCTTC. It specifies CASSPTRDRGLNYGYTF.

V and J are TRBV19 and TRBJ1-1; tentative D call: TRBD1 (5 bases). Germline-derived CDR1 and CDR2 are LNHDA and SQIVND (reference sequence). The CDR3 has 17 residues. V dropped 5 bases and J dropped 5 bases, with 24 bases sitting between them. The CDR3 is CASSPGGEPSRVTEAFF. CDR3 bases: TGTGCCAGTAGTCCTGGAGGGGAGCCATCCCGTGTGACTGAAGCTTTCTTT.

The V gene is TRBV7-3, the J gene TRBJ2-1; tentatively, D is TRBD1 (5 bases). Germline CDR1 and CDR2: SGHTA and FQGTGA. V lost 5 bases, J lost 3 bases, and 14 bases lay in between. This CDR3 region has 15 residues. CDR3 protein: CASSVLFTGYNEQFF. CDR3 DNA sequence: TGTGCCAGCAGCGTACTCTTTACAGGCTACAATGAGCAGTTCTTC.

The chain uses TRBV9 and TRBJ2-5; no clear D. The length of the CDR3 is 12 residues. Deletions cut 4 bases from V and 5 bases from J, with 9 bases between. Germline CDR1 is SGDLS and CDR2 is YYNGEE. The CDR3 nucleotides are TGTGCCAGCAGCTCCAGCCCGGAGACCCAGTACTTC. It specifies CASSSSPETQYF.